This T cell receptor (beta chain) is drawn from a study of post-analysis software for immune sequencing data. As to this clonotype: What it binds is not known.

Every TCR beta cDNA library bore unique molecular identifiers. Via MiXCR, TCRdb re-called the PCR reads, giving one row per CDR3 protein. The repertoire holds 820,000 or so distinct CDR3 sequences, with about 53% as singletons. General study points: Four or five TRBV segments, TRBV5-6, TRBV5-1 and TRBV20-1 among them, were found more frequent in patients than controls.

Trimming shortened V by 3 bases and J by 6 bases, and 16 bases separated the two germline ends. The CDR3 runs 15 residues. The source is a girl between 10 and 17 years old with multiple sclerosis. The specimen sequenced was blood. This chain joins TRBV12-3 or TRBV12-4 and TRBJ2-3; D is possibly TRBD1 or TRBD2 (5 bases each). CDR3 in DNA: TGTGCCAGCAGTTTGTTGGGGCTAGCCTCCGATACGCAGTATTTT. It is translated as CASSLLGLASDTQYF.